This entry lists 15 T cell receptor beta chains sequenced from one sample in a study of cytotoxic CD8 clonotypes in ibrutinib-treated CLL. Generated by immunoSEQ multiplex PCR, the TCRdb table keeps only in-frame clones and is missing some. The top ten hold 20% to 25% of the sample, which has 12,000 or so clones, over 75% seen once. The sequencing here drew on PBMCs, taken at disease progression, from a patient treated with ibrutinib. The receptors were gathered from a human donor with chronic lymphocytic leukemia.

The table lists this clone with a count of one. The chain couples TRBV6-1 to TRBJ2-1, with no clear D. CDR3 length: 14 amino acids. V lost 0 bases and J 4 bases, leaving 7 bases between the germline ends. Germline V gene data show CDR1 as MNHNS and CDR2 as SASEGT. Written as DNA, the CDR3 is TGTGCCAGCAGTGAAGCGATACCATACAATGAGCAGTTCTTC. Encoded protein: CASSEAIPYNEQFF.

The V call is TRBV27, the J call TRBJ2-1, with 9 positions matching TRBD1. The CDR3 has 14 amino acids. The germline gives CDR1 MNHEY, CDR2 SMNVEV (reference sequence). Germline trimming cut 6 bases from V and 8 bases from J; bases unmatched to any gene: 8. The CDR3 region has the DNA TGTGCCAGCAGGAGGACAGGGGTAGGCCATGAGCAGTTCTTC. Translation: CASRRTGVGHEQFF.

The chain recombines TRBV6-5 with TRBJ1-1, with D uncertain. Trimming took off 2 bases at V and 8 bases at J, with 6 bases between the two ends. Germline assignment: CDR1 MNHEY and CDR2 SVGAGI. The CDR3 spans 11 residues. In DNA form, the CDR3 reads TGTGCCAGCAGTTACATGGAAGAAGCTTTCTTT. It encodes CASSYMEEAFF.

The chain has TRBV19 and TRBJ2-7, with 11 positions matching TRBD2. V trimming: 5 bases; J trimming: 2 bases; junction bases outside the gene matches: 5. This CDR3 contains 15 residues. Germline V gene sequence: CDR1 LNHDA, CDR2 SQIVND (reference sequence). The CDR3 spells CASSSLAGGPYEQYF. In DNA form, the CDR3 reads TGTGCCAGTAGTTCTCTAGCGGGAGGCCCCTACGAGCAGTACTTC.

The gene calls are TRBV2 and TRBJ2-5, with 9 bases aligning to TRBD1. Trimming at V came to 8 bases and at J to 5 bases, leaving 3 bases not matched to a gene. Germline V gene sequence: CDR1 SNHLY, CDR2 FYNNEI. CDR3 length equals 12 residues. The CDR3 nucleotides read TGTGCCAGCGGGGGACAGGGTGAGACCCAGTACTTC. Translated, it gives CASGGQGETQYF.

J is TRBJ2-5 and V is TRBV5-6; D is undetermined. V was pared by 0 bases and J by 0 bases, with 9 bases between. The CDR3 is 15 amino acids. Germline CDR1 is SGHDT and CDR2 is YYEEEE. CDR3 coding DNA: TGTGCCAGCAGCTTGGACGTGGTAGACCAAGAGACCCAGTACTTC. It translates to CASSLDVVDQETQYF.

This rearrangement joins TRBV4-2 to TRBJ2-3, with D perhaps TRBD2 (5 bases). Germline assignment: CDR1 LGHNA and CDR2 YNFKEQ. The CDR3 length is 14 residues. With 9 bases removed from V and 1 base from J, the gap between germline ends came to 14 bases. The CDR3 DNA is TGTGCCAGTAAACCGACCGGGGGCACAGATACGCAGTATTTT. Residues: CASKPTGGTDTQYF.

The chain joins TRBV10-1 to TRBJ2-1; D gene ambiguous. V lost 6 bases, J lost 8 bases, and 14 bases lay in between. The CDR3 has 13 residues. Germline CDR1 is WNHNN and CDR2 is SYGVQD (reference sequence). The DNA of the CDR3 is TGCGCCAGCAGCCCTGACCCGAAACATGAGCAGTTCTTC. Translating gives CASSPDPKHEQFF.

This chain joins TRBV5-1 and TRBJ2-1; no firm D call. This CDR3 contains 15 residues. The V end was cut by 1 base, the J end by 1 base, with 9 bases between. The germline V gene has CDR1 SGHRS and CDR2 YFSETQ. This CDR3 is CASSLRAPSYNEQFF. DNA of the CDR3: TGCGCCAGCAGCTTGAGAGCTCCTTCCTACAATGAGCAGTTCTTC.

The CDR3 reads CASSSQAAERQYF. The CDR3 DNA reads TGTGCCAGCAGCTCCCAGGCGGCGGAGAGGCAGTATTTT. This rearrangement joins TRBV11-2 to TRBJ2-3; D ambiguous. Per germline, CDR1 SGHAT and CDR2 FQNNGV. Trimming pared 4 bases from V and 11 bases from J, leaving 16 bases between. The CDR3 loop spans 13 amino acids.

The gene calls are TRBV5-1 and TRBJ1-1; TRBD1 agrees at 8 bases. The V gene end was trimmed by 2 bases and the J gene end by 5 bases; junction bases not matched to a gene: 5. The CDR3 is 14 amino acids. Looked up from germline, CDR1 is SGHRS and CDR2 is YFSETQ. The CDR3 protein is CASSFSGGETEAFF. In DNA form, the CDR3 reads TGCGCCAGCAGCTTCTCAGGGGGCGAGACTGAAGCTTTCTTT.

This rearrangement joins TRBV7-6 to TRBJ2-7; TRBD1 or TRBD2 may be the D gene (5 bases each). With 1 base removed from V and 0 bases from J, the gap between germline ends came to 10 bases. This CDR3 contains 15 residues. Germline lookup yields CDR1 SGHVS and CDR2 FNYEAQ. The CDR3 DNA reads TGTGCCAGCAGCTTAGACGGGACCCGCTCCTACGAGCAGTACTTC. It specifies CASSLDGTRSYEQYF.

The CDR3 region is CASVPGGYTF. In DNA form, the CDR3 reads TGTGCCAGCGTGCCGGGTGGCTACACCTTC. The genes are TRBV21-1 and TRBJ1-2. TRBV21-1 is a documented pseudogene. The CDR3 is 10 amino acids.

This chain links TRBV7-3 with TRBJ2-1; 12 nucleotides line up with TRBD2. After removal of 0 bases from V and 9 bases from J, the junction contained 9 bases not matched to a gene. Germline V gene lookup returns CDR1 SGHTA and CDR2 FQGTGA. The CDR3 loop spans 17 amino acids. The CDR3 nucleotides read TGTGCCAGCAGCTTAACGTGGCTAGCGGGAGGGCACAGTGAGCAGTTCTTC. Translating it yields CASSLTWLAGGHSEQFF. The entire variable domain, with the rest obtained from reference TRBV7-3 and TRBJ2-1, is as follows: GAGVSQTPSNKVTEKGKYVELRCDPISGHTALYWYRQSLGQGPEFLIYFQGTGAADDSGLPNDRFFAVRPEGSVSTLKIQRTERGDSAVYLCASSLTWLAGGHSEQFFGPGTRLTVL.

This clone was detected a few times. The V and J genes are TRBV4-2 and TRBJ2-7, with TRBD1 identical over 10 bases. V shed 0 bases and J 3 bases; nucleotides not matched to a gene: 5. This CDR3 is built from 16 residues. Looked up from germline, CDR1 is LGHNA and CDR2 is YNFKEQ. CDR3 nucleotide sequence: TGTGCCAGCAGCCAAGATGAGGGACAGGGGTACTACGAGCAGTACTTC. Its translation: CASSQDEGQGYYEQYF.